This TCR beta chain was identified during a study of blood T cell repertoires in COVID-19. Study-level background: Both acute and convalescent COVID-19 samples were obtained from the United States, Italy and Spain. Sources were T cells, B-cell-depleted T cells, or PBMCs; the material itself was cDNA or gDNA.

Enrolled during active infection, Seattle patients were then followed longitudinally. As processed by the authors: Quantification of nucleated cells was approximated via reference gene primer amplification. Sequenced by immunoSEQ multiplex PCR; TCRdb stores in-frame clones only, minus some. The D gene and trimming were derived from the DNA, and the V and J assignments and clone size from that table. The sample records 150,000 to 200,000 clones, around four fifths being singletons. This clone was observed once. Germline V gene sequence: CDR1 SNHLY, CDR2 FYNNEI. The CDR3 consists of 14 residues. V shed 7 bases, J shed 8 bases, and the junction held 8 bases outside the gene matches.

The sample comprised peripheral blood. The chain joins TRBV2 to TRBJ2-4; TRBD2 aligns across 10 bases. The TCR sequence derives from a woman of 80 years or more with COVID-19, enrolled during active disease. Here the CDR3 reads CASIEREGRDIQYF. The CDR3 DNA is TGTGCCAGCATCGAGCGGGAGGGCCGGGACATTCAGTACTTC.